These T cell receptor beta chains were read from a single sample in a study of T cell repertoires in cytomegalovirus infection. No antigen has been identified for these receptors. TCRdb redid the calling of the reads with MiXCR, one entry per CDR3 protein. The table records about 890,000 distinct CDR3 sequences, around 32% of them present only once. This specimen was cultured CD8+ T cells from PBMCs, taken from culture after CMV antigen stimulation. The receptor source for this set is a human donor in good health (CMV status not recorded). Some clones in this sample may be carry-over from other donors' samples. CDR3s include the opening cysteine and the closing phenylalanine or tryptophan. The D gene is left open where the match is weak. Where a row states a size, it is once, few, many or the class of an expanded clone; other rows omit it.

TRBV11-2	few	21	TRBJ2-5	NA	TGTGCCAGCAGCGCAAATGCGGAAAGGGGATCCACAGGGGGGGCAAGAGAGACCCAGTACTTC	CASSANAERGSTGGARETQYF
TRBV6-6	few	13	TRBJ1-3	NA	TGTGCCAGCGAGAGGGTGCTTGGAAACACCATATATTTT	CASERVLGNTIYF
TRBV12-3/TRBV12-4	many	16	TRBJ2-3	TRBD1	TGTGCCAGCAGTTCCGCCACAGGGGGCCGGCGGAATACGCAGTATTTT	CASSSATGGRRNTQYF
TRBV7-6	few	15	TRBJ1-1	NA	TGTGCCAGCAGCTTAGGGGGGCTGGCGAACACTGAAGCTTTCTTT	CASSLGGLANTEAFF
TRBV6-1	NA	13	TRBJ2-2	NA	TGTGCCAGCGGGACAAGCAACACCGGGGAGCTGTTTTTT	CASGTSNTGELFF
TRBV6-5	few	18	TRBJ2-1	TRBD2	TGTGCCAGCAGCCTCGACCGACTAGCGGGGAGCTCCTACAATGAGCAGTTCTTC	CASSLDRLAGSSYNEQFF
TRBV7-9	many	16	TRBJ2-6	NA	TGTGCCAGCAGCTCGAACAGGGACTCTGGGGCCAACGTCCTGACTTTC	CASSSNRDSGANVLTF
TRBV27	NA	14	TRBJ1-1	TRBD1	TGTGCCAGCAGTTCGAGGACAGGGCAGACTGAAGCTTTCTTT	CASSSRTGQTEAFF
TRBV7-7	many	15	TRBJ2-7	NA	TGTGCTAGTTGTTCGGTGCAGCCAACCCCCTACGAGCAGTACTTC	CASCSVQPTPYEQYF
TRBV7-6	many	15	TRBJ2-3	TRBD1	TGTGCCAGCAGCTCAGGGGGCGTAGACACAGATACGCAGTATTTT	CASSSGGVDTDTQYF
TRBV7-9	many	14	TRBJ1-5	TRBD1	TGTGCCAGCAGCCAGGGGGGGTTTGGTCAGCCCCAGCATTTT	CASSQGGFGQPQHF
TRBV12-3/TRBV12-4	few	14	TRBJ2-5	NA	TGTGCCAGCAGCTCAAATTTCGGTCAAGAGACCCAGTACTTC	CASSSNFGQETQYF
TRBV6-5	few	15	TRBJ1-1	NA	TGTGCCAGCAGCCCAAGGGCGGAGTGGACCACTGAAGCTTTCTTT	CASSPRAEWTTEAFF
TRBV20-1	NA	15	TRBJ2-1	TRBD2	TGCAGTGCTAGAGATCAACTAGCGGGTTACAATGAGCAGTTCTTC	CSARDQLAGYNEQFF
TRBV7-6	many	19	TRBJ2-2	TRBD2	TGTGCCAGCAGCTTAGCAGAGGGCTCACGGCGGGGGGGCATTGAGGAGCTGTTTTTT	CASSLAEGSRRGGIEELFF
TRBV4-2	once	16	TRBJ2-3	NA	TGTGTCAGCAGCCGACCGGGGCCCGGCGGCACAGATACGCAGTATTTT	CVSSRPGPGGTDTQYF
TRBV25-1	NA	13	TRBJ2-1	NA	TGTGCCAGCAGTGAATATGGAGGGCATGAGCAGTTCTTC	CASSEYGGHEQFF
TRBV20-1	NA	16	TRBJ2-1	NA	TGCAGTGCTCCTCCGGGACTCAGGGAGCCCTACAATGAGCAGTTCTTC	CSAPPGLREPYNEQFF
TRBV12-3/TRBV12-4	many	17	TRBJ2-4	TRBD2	TGTGCCAGCACCTCGGGAGGGGCCCCTATAGCCAAAAACATTCAGTACTTC	CASTSGGAPIAKNIQYF
TRBV15	many	19	TRBJ2-3	NA	TGTGCCACCAGCAGATCCTATATTGGTCGCAAGGAGATTACAGATACGCAGTATTTT	CATSRSYIGRKEITDTQYF
TRBV7-6	NA	17	TRBJ2-2	NA	TGTGCTAGCAGCGCCCAGGTCCCCGGGTCCTACACCGGGGAGCTGTTTTTT	CASSAQVPGSYTGELFF
TRBV12-3/TRBV12-4	NA	15	TRBJ1-3	NA	TGTGCCAGCAGTTCACCCCCGGACAGCTACCACACCATATATTTT	CASSSPPDSYHTIYF
TRBV7-8	NA	16	TRBJ1-3	NA	TGTGCCAGCAGCCCCCGGGACCCGCTCTCTGGAAACACCATATATTTT	CASSPRDPLSGNTIYF
TRBV6-2/TRBV6-3	NA	13	TRBJ1-5	NA	TGTGCCAGCAGGGAGGATATGGCTCAGCCCCAGCATTTT	CASREDMAQPQHF
TRBV19	NA	14	TRBJ2-1	TRBD1	TGTGCCAGTAGACCGGGACAGGGGGTCCGTGAGCAGTTCTTC	CASRPGQGVREQFF
TRBV7-3	NA	16	TRBJ2-2	NA	TGTGCCAGCAGTTCCAGGGGGGTTTCGAACACCGGGGAGCTGTTTTTT	CASSSRGVSNTGELFF
TRBV7-9	few	16	TRBJ2-3	TRBD1	TGTGCCAGCAGTTCCGACAGGGTCAAGGTTAGCGATACGCAGTATTTT	CASSSDRVKVSDTQYF
TRBV7-9	few	15	TRBJ2-1	TRBD2	TGTGCCAGCAGCCCCCTCGGCGGGGGGGCATCTGAGCAGTTCTTC	CASSPLGGGASEQFF
TRBV6-5	few	15	TRBJ1-5	NA	TGTGCCAGCACCGTAGGGGCCCATAGCAATCAGCCCCAGCATTTT	CASTVGAHSNQPQHF
TRBV9	once	15	TRBJ2-3	TRBD2	TGTGCCAGCAGGAGGAGCGGGGGTTTAACAGATACGCAGTATTTT	CASRRSGGLTDTQYF
TRBV6-6	few	13	TRBJ2-1	TRBD2	TGTGCCGTCCAAGCGGGGGGGCTCCATGAGCAGTTCTTC	CAVQAGGLHEQFF
TRBV7-8	NA	13	TRBJ2-2	NA	TGTGCCAGCAGCCAGGGGGGGGCCGGGGAGCTGTTTTTT	CASSQGGAGELFF
TRBV12-5	NA	15	TRBJ1-2	NA	TGTGCTAGTGGTTTCGCGGAAGCCCCTAACTATGGCTACACCTTC	CASGFAEAPNYGYTF
TRBV10-1	NA	19	TRBJ2-1	TRBD2	TGCGCCAGCAGTGATCGACGGTTTTCGGGGGGGCATTCCTACAATGAGCAGTTCTTC	CASSDRRFSGGHSYNEQFF
TRBV7-6	many	15	TRBJ2-2	TRBD2	TGTGCCAGCAGCCCGACTAGCGGGGGGGCCGGGGAGCTGTTTTTT	CASSPTSGGAGELFF
TRBV7-9	few	16	TRBJ2-1	TRBD2	TGTGCCAGCAGCTTAGTAGCGGGGGGCCTCAACAATGAGCAGTTCTTC	CASSLVAGGLNNEQFF
TRBV27	many	16	TRBJ2-3	NA	TGTGCCAGCAGCACGCCCGGACCGCTTTCCACAGATACGCAGTATTTT	CASSTPGPLSTDTQYF
TRBV2	few	16	TRBJ2-5	TRBD1	TGTGCCAGCAGCCCAACTTCGGACAGGCGGCAAGAGACCCAGTACTTC	CASSPTSDRRQETQYF
TRBV12-3/TRBV12-4	few	15	TRBJ1-1	NA	TGTGCCAGCAGTTTGATGGGGAGGAGGAACACTGAAGCTTTCTTT	CASSLMGRRNTEAFF
TRBV11-2	many	15	TRBJ1-2	NA	TGTGCCAGCAGCTTAGATCAGGAGGTGAATACTGGCTACACCTTC	CASSLDQEVNTGYTF
TRBV7-2	many	15	TRBJ2-5	TRBD2	TGTGCCAGCAGCCCCGGACTAGCGGGGCAGGAGACCCAGTACTTC	CASSPGLAGQETQYF
TRBV19	few	16	TRBJ2-1	TRBD2	TGTGCCAGTAGTATGCTAGCGGGGGGGCAGGACAATGAGCAGTTCTTC	CASSMLAGGQDNEQFF